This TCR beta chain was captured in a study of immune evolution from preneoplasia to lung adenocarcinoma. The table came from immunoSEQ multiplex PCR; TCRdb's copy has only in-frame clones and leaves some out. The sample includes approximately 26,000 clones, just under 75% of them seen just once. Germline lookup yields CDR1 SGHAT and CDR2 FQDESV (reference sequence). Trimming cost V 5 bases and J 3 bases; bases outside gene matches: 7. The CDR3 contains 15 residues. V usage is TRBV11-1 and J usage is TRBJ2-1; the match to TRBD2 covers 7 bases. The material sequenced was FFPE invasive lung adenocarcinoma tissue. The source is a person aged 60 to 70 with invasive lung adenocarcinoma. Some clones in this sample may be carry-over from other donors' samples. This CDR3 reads CASSDGWEGYNEQFF. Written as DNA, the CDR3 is TGTGCCAGCAGCGATGGGTGGGAGGGCTACAATGAGCAGTTCTTC.